Listed below are T cell receptor beta chains from one sample, sequenced in a study of OX40 agonist ivuxolimab in advanced cancers. Libraries were prepared by immunoSEQ multiplex PCR; TCRdb keeps only in-frame clonotypes and omits some of them. The data hold about 75,000 clones, with 86% observed a single time. This specimen was CD4+ or CD8+ T cells sorted from blood, taken in a trial of the OX40 agonist ivuxolimab. These receptors all come from an adult with an advanced solid tumor such as melanoma, head and neck, liver or kidney cancer. Each CDR3 is given with its conserved first and last residue. Each record gives: CDR3 protein, CDR3 DNA, D gene, J gene, V gene, clone size. A D gene is named only where the DNA matches it firmly. Size is stated for part of the rows, as once, few or many counts, or as a class when the clone is expanded.

CDR3aa: CASSSGAFYEQYF; CDR3nt: TGCGCCAGCAGCTCCGGGGCCTTTTACGAGCAGTACTTC; d_gene: -; j_gene: TRBJ2-7; v_gene: TRBV5-1; abundance: -
CDR3aa: CASSFLSSGSTDTQYF; CDR3nt: TGTGCCAGCAGCTTCCTTAGTAGCGGGAGCACAGATACGCAGTATTTT; d_gene: TRBD2; j_gene: TRBJ2-3; v_gene: TRBV5-6; abundance: -
CDR3aa: CATSRDGSKSTEEKLFF; CDR3nt: TGTGCCACCAGCAGAGATGGCAGTAAATCGACGGAGGAAAAACTGTTTTTT; d_gene: -; j_gene: TRBJ1-4; v_gene: TRBV15; abundance: once
CDR3aa: CASSLGPWGYEQYF; CDR3nt: TGTGCCAGCAGCTTAGGACCTTGGGGCTACGAGCAGTACTTC; d_gene: -; j_gene: TRBJ2-7; v_gene: TRBV7-2; abundance: -
CDR3aa: CASSLKGSNEQFF; CDR3nt: TGTGCCAGCAGCTTAAAGGGGAGCAATGAGCAGTTCTTC; d_gene: -; j_gene: TRBJ2-1; v_gene: TRBV7-2; abundance: -
CDR3aa: CASSRQANYGYTF; CDR3nt: TGTGCCAGCAGTCGACAGGCAAACTATGGCTACACCTTC; d_gene: -; j_gene: TRBJ1-2; v_gene: TRBV5-4; abundance: -
CDR3aa: CSVVTSGSTDTQYF; CDR3nt: TGCAGCGTTGTCACTAGCGGAAGCACAGATACGCAGTATTTT; d_gene: TRBD2; j_gene: TRBJ2-3; v_gene: TRBV29-1; abundance: -
CDR3aa: CASSRPGRIYGYTF; CDR3nt: TGTGCCAGCAGTCGGCCGGGTCGGATCTATGGCTACACCTTC; d_gene: -; j_gene: TRBJ1-2; v_gene: TRBV28; abundance: -
CDR3aa: CASSPWDAGGEKLFF; CDR3nt: TGTGCCAGCAGCCCCTGGGACGCCGGGGGGGAAAAACTGTTTTTT; d_gene: -; j_gene: TRBJ1-4; v_gene: TRBV6-9; abundance: -
CDR3aa: CASSLQGSGQPQHF; CDR3nt: TGTGCCAGCAGTTTGCAGGGGTCCGGCCAGCCCCAGCATTTT; d_gene: -; j_gene: TRBJ1-5; v_gene: TRBV28; abundance: -
CDR3aa: CASSEEGRRNQPQHF; CDR3nt: TGTGCCAGCAGCGAGGAAGGCCGGCGCAATCAGCCCCAGCATTTT; d_gene: -; j_gene: TRBJ1-5; v_gene: TRBV7-2; abundance: few
CDR3aa: CASSLVVGSGRASYEQYF; CDR3nt: TGCGCCAGCAGCTTGGTAGTGGGTAGCGGGAGGGCCTCCTACGAGCAGTACTTC; d_gene: TRBD2; j_gene: TRBJ2-7; v_gene: TRBV5-1; abundance: -
CDR3aa: CASSYSSTGSYGYTF; CDR3nt: TGTGCCAGCAGTTACTCTTCGACAGGGTCCTATGGCTACACCTTC; d_gene: TRBD1; j_gene: TRBJ1-2; v_gene: TRBV6-5; abundance: -
CDR3aa: CASSLAWGLDSPLHF; CDR3nt: TGCGCCAGCAGCTTGGCCTGGGGTCTGGATTCACCCCTCCACTTT; d_gene: -; j_gene: TRBJ1-6; v_gene: TRBV5-1; abundance: few
CDR3aa: CASTPWPLSDYGYTF; CDR3nt: TGTGCCAGCACCCCCTGGCCGTTATCGGACTATGGCTACACCTTC; d_gene: -; j_gene: TRBJ1-2; v_gene: TRBV28; abundance: -
CDR3aa: CASSDRGEKLFF; CDR3nt: TGTGCCAGCAGTGATCGAGGCGAAAAACTGTTTTTT; d_gene: -; j_gene: TRBJ1-4; v_gene: TRBV2; abundance: -
CDR3aa: CASSYSRETQYF; CDR3nt: TGTGCCAGCAGTTACTCGAGAGAGACCCAGTACTTC; d_gene: -; j_gene: TRBJ2-5; v_gene: TRBV6-5; abundance: -
CDR3aa: CAWRGGNIQYF; CDR3nt: TGTGCCTGGAGGGGGGGAAACATTCAGTACTTC; d_gene: -; j_gene: TRBJ2-4; v_gene: TRBV30; abundance: -
CDR3aa: CASSLAGTRNEQFF; CDR3nt: TGTGCCAGCAGTTTAGCGGGGACGAGGAATGAGCAGTTCTTC; d_gene: -; j_gene: TRBJ2-1; v_gene: TRBV27; abundance: -
CDR3aa: CASSVGGGGAGEQYF; CDR3nt: TGTGCCAGCAGCGTAGGAGGAGGGGGCGCCGGGGAGCAGTACTTC; d_gene: -; j_gene: TRBJ2-5; v_gene: TRBV9; abundance: -
CDR3aa: CASSESEQDNQPQHF; CDR3nt: TGTGCCAGCAGTGAAAGTGAACAGGACAATCAGCCCCAGCATTTT; d_gene: -; j_gene: TRBJ1-5; v_gene: TRBV6-1; abundance: -
CDR3aa: CASSEDPAPGNTIYF; CDR3nt: TGTGCCAGCAGTGAGGACCCTGCTCCTGGAAACACCATATATTTT; d_gene: -; j_gene: TRBJ1-3; v_gene: TRBV2; abundance: -
CDR3aa: CASSPGASWTEAFF; CDR3nt: TGTGCCAGCAGCCCAGGGGCGAGCTGGACTGAAGCTTTCTTT; d_gene: -; j_gene: TRBJ1-1; v_gene: TRBV11-3; abundance: -
CDR3aa: CASSALTDTQYF; CDR3nt: TGTGCCAGCAGCGCCCTGACAGATACGCAGTATTTT; d_gene: -; j_gene: TRBJ2-3; v_gene: TRBV9; abundance: -
CDR3aa: CASRARAGQGSSYSNQPQHF; CDR3nt: TGTGCCAGTAGGGCAAGGGCGGGACAGGGGTCGAGTTATAGCAATCAGCCCCAGCATTTT; d_gene: TRBD1; j_gene: TRBJ1-5; v_gene: TRBV19; abundance: -
CDR3aa: CASGFFQRAGELFF; CDR3nt: TGTGCTAGTGGTTTCTTCCAGCGAGCCGGGGAGCTGTTTTTT; d_gene: -; j_gene: TRBJ2-2; v_gene: TRBV12-5; abundance: -
CDR3aa: CASSSTGAKVYTF; CDR3nt: TGTGCCAGCAGCTCGACAGGGGCAAAGGTCTACACCTTC; d_gene: TRBD1; j_gene: TRBJ1-2; v_gene: TRBV11-2; abundance: -
CDR3aa: CASSLGRTSGASMDTQYF; CDR3nt: TGCGCCAGCAGCTTGGGGAGGACTAGCGGGGCAAGTATGGATACGCAGTATTTT; d_gene: TRBD2; j_gene: TRBJ2-3; v_gene: TRBV5-1; abundance: -
CDR3aa: CASSLSGVTDTQYF; CDR3nt: TGCGCCAGCAGCTTGAGCGGAGTCACAGATACGCAGTATTTT; d_gene: -; j_gene: TRBJ2-3; v_gene: TRBV5-1; abundance: once
CDR3aa: CARSLEFPSLSTDTQYF; CDR3nt: TGTGCCAGAAGCTTGGAGTTCCCCTCACTCTCCACAGATACGCAGTATTTT; d_gene: -; j_gene: TRBJ2-3; v_gene: TRBV5-3; abundance: -
CDR3aa: CASSVGQGSPYNEQFF; CDR3nt: TGTGCCAGCAGCGTGGGACAGGGGTCCCCCTACAATGAGCAGTTCTTC; d_gene: TRBD1; j_gene: TRBJ2-1; v_gene: TRBV5-8; abundance: -
CDR3aa: CAAQANTEAFF; CDR3nt: TGTGCCGCCCAGGCGAACACTGAAGCTTTCTTT; d_gene: -; j_gene: TRBJ1-1; v_gene: TRBV30; abundance: once
CDR3aa: CASSPLGGGNLEKLFF; CDR3nt: TGTGCCAGCAGCCCCCTCGGGGGGGGAAATCTGGAAAAACTGTTTTTT; d_gene: -; j_gene: TRBJ1-4; v_gene: TRBV9; abundance: -
CDR3aa: CASSSGGNYGYTF; CDR3nt: TGTGCCAGCAGCTCAGGGGGGAACTATGGCTACACCTTC; d_gene: TRBD1; j_gene: TRBJ1-2; v_gene: TRBV5-6; abundance: -
CDR3aa: CASSLVPINMNTEAFF; CDR3nt: TGCGCCAGCAGCCTCGTCCCTATTAACATGAACACTGAAGCTTTCTTT; d_gene: -; j_gene: TRBJ1-1; v_gene: TRBV5-1; abundance: -
CDR3aa: CASSDGFKIGF; CDR3nt: TGTGCCAGCAGCGACGGCTTCAAAATAGGCTTC; d_gene: -; j_gene: TRBJ2-7; v_gene: TRBV13; abundance: once
CDR3aa: CASSVGLANTGELFF; CDR3nt: TGCGCCAGCAGCGTTGGACTAGCGAACACCGGGGAGCTGTTTTTT; d_gene: TRBD2; j_gene: TRBJ2-2; v_gene: TRBV5-1; abundance: few
CDR3aa: CASSLRGETQYF; CDR3nt: TGTGCCAGCAGTTTACGGGGGGAGACCCAGTACTTC; d_gene: -; j_gene: TRBJ2-5; v_gene: TRBV28; abundance: -
CDR3aa: CASIPTGADTQYF; CDR3nt: TGTGCCAGCATCCCCACAGGGGCAGATACGCAGTATTTT; d_gene: TRBD1; j_gene: TRBJ2-3; v_gene: TRBV6-6; abundance: few
CDR3aa: CASSPEGLGQETQYF; CDR3nt: TGTGCCAGCTCACCTGAGGGCCTTGGGCAAGAGACCCAGTACTTC; d_gene: -; j_gene: TRBJ2-5; v_gene: TRBV18; abundance: -
CDR3aa: CASSLEWGTEAFF; CDR3nt: TGTGCCAGCAGCTTAGAGTGGGGCACTGAAGCTTTCTTT; d_gene: -; j_gene: TRBJ1-1; v_gene: TRBV7-6; abundance: -
CDR3aa: CASSQPGQAVGYTF; CDR3nt: TGTGCCAGCAGTCAGCCGGGACAGGCGGTAGGCTACACCTTC; d_gene: TRBD1; j_gene: TRBJ1-2; v_gene: TRBV7-9; abundance: once
CDR3aa: CASSRVGTGELFF; CDR3nt: TGTGCCAGTAGCAGGGTTGGCACCGGGGAGCTGTTTTTT; d_gene: -; j_gene: TRBJ2-2; v_gene: TRBV19; abundance: -
CDR3aa: CASSQGRRGSYNEQFF; CDR3nt: TGCGCCAGCAGCCAAGGCCGACGGGGTTCCTACAATGAGCAGTTCTTC; d_gene: -; j_gene: TRBJ2-1; v_gene: TRBV4-3; abundance: -
CDR3aa: CASSDQTTSTDTQYF; CDR3nt: TGTGCCAGCAGTGACCAAACAACTAGCACAGATACGCAGTATTTT; d_gene: -; j_gene: TRBJ2-3; v_gene: TRBV6-4; abundance: -
CDR3aa: CASRTGGARYEQYF; CDR3nt: TGTGCCAGCAGGACAGGGGGTGCGCGGTACGAGCAGTACTTC; d_gene: TRBD1; j_gene: TRBJ2-7; v_gene: TRBV27; abundance: few
CDR3aa: CASSPEDSYDTQYF; CDR3nt: TGTGCCAGCAGCCCCGAGGACTCTTACGATACGCAGTATTTT; d_gene: -; j_gene: TRBJ2-3; v_gene: TRBV13; abundance: -
CDR3aa: CATTGRVITEAFF; CDR3nt: TGTGCCACTACCGGCCGCGTAATCACTGAAGCTTTCTTT; d_gene: -; j_gene: TRBJ1-1; v_gene: TRBV7-8; abundance: -
CDR3aa: CASSQDRVGYTF; CDR3nt: TGCGCCAGCAGCCAAGATCGGGTAGGCTACACCTTC; d_gene: -; j_gene: TRBJ1-2; v_gene: TRBV4-3; abundance: -
CDR3aa: CASSDWGGQPQHF; CDR3nt: TGTGCCAGCAGTGATTGGGGGGGTCAGCCCCAGCATTTT; d_gene: -; j_gene: TRBJ1-5; v_gene: TRBV6-1; abundance: -
CDR3aa: CASSLSRAPEAFF; CDR3nt: TGTGCCAGCTCACTATCCAGGGCTCCTGAAGCTTTCTTT; d_gene: -; j_gene: TRBJ1-1; v_gene: TRBV18; abundance: -
CDR3aa: CAISFDRPNEQYF; CDR3nt: TGTGCCATCAGCTTTGACAGGCCCAACGAGCAGTACTTC; d_gene: -; j_gene: TRBJ2-7; v_gene: TRBV10-3; abundance: -
CDR3aa: CASSLSSGTYNEQFF; CDR3nt: TGTGCCAGCAGCTTAAGTAGCGGGACCTACAATGAGCAGTTCTTC; d_gene: TRBD2; j_gene: TRBJ2-1; v_gene: TRBV7-3; abundance: -
CDR3aa: CASSRDYRGANTQYF; CDR3nt: TGTGCCAGCTCACGAGATTACAGGGGAGCAAATACGCAGTATTTT; d_gene: TRBD1; j_gene: TRBJ2-3; v_gene: TRBV18; abundance: -
CDR3aa: CASSFQGSIGSYNSPLHF; CDR3nt: TGTGCCAGCAGCTTCCAAGGCTCCATCGGGTCCTATAATTCACCCCTCCACTTT; d_gene: -; j_gene: TRBJ1-6; v_gene: TRBV13; abundance: -